One and the same sample provided the 7 T cell receptor beta chains below, sequenced in a study of neurological immune-mediated disorders. Described time point: longitudinal time-point 2. Each CDR3 protein gets one entry after TCRdb re-called the 5' RACE reads with MiXCR. In the table there are fewer than 70,000 distinct CDR3 sequences, around 10% of which are singletons. The sample was PBMCs. Every receptor here comes from a man between 25 and 39 years old in good health.

The sample holds many counts of this clonotype. The rearrangement uses TRBV29-1 and TRBJ2-7; D may be TRBD2 (5 bases). V gave up 1 base and J gave up 0 bases, with 10 bases separating them. The germline V gene encodes CDR1 SQVTM and CDR2 ANQGSEA. This CDR3 contains 14 residues. In nucleotides, the CDR3 is TGCAGCGTTGAAGTGCCGGGATACTCCTACGAGCAGTACTTC. Its translation is CSVEVPGYSYEQYF.

This clonotype was recorded at least ten times. V and J are TRBV11-2 and TRBJ2-1; 8 bases line up with TRBD2. This CDR3 comprises 15 residues. V gave up 0 bases and J gave up 2 bases; unmatched junction bases: 0. Germline CDR1 SGHAT, CDR2 FQNNGV. The CDR3: CASSLDSGTYNEQFF. The CDR3 DNA is TGTGCCAGCAGCTTAGATAGCGGGACCTACAATGAGCAGTTCTTC. Based on the CDR3 plus reference TRBV11-2 and TRBJ2-1, the full variable domain is EAGVAQSPRYKIIEKRQSVAFWCNPISGHATLYWYQQILGQGPKLLIQFQNNGVVDDSQLPKDRFSAERLKGVDSTLKIQPAKLEDSAVYLCASSLDSGTYNEQFFGPGTRLTVL.

In this sample, this clonotype turned up many times. This sequence joins TRBV7-6 and TRBJ1-6, with 7 bases that match TRBD1. Germline V gives CDR1 SGHVS, CDR2 FNYEAQ. V was pared by 0 bases and J by 9 bases, with 5 bases of the junction left unmatched. The CDR3 runs to 15 residues. CDR3 in amino acids: CASSLAGQGVSPLHF. DNA of the CDR3: TGTGCCAGCAGCTTAGCGGGGCAGGGGGTTTCACCCCTCCACTTT.

This clonotype was observed many times. The gene calls are TRBV7-9 and TRBJ1-5; D is perhaps TRBD1 (5 bases). There are 15 residues in the CDR3. Deletions cut 2 bases from V and 4 bases from J, with 12 bases between. Germline V lookup: CDR1 SEHNR, CDR2 FQNEAQ (reference sequence). CDR3 coding DNA: TGTGCCAGCAGCTTATCGCCTGGGGGGAATCAGCCCCAGCATTTT. Protein sequence: CASSLSPGGNQPQHF.

This clonotype was observed at least ten times. The CDR3 here is CASSPRTGLTDTQYF. CDR3 DNA sequence: TGTGCCAGCAGCCCCCGGACAGGGCTCACAGATACGCAGTATTTT. This chain links TRBV9 with TRBJ2-3; TRBD1 matches 8 bases. J was trimmed by 2 bases and V by 4 bases; bases with no gene match: 6. This CDR3 spans 15 amino acids. Germline CDR1 reads SGDLS; CDR2 reads YYNGEE.

This clonotype was counted a single time. This could be a read error, since a much larger clone is one nucleotide away. The chain has TRBV5-1 and TRBJ2-7; no clear D. The better agreement between TRBJ2-1 and the DNA end casts doubt on the J call. CDR3 length: 15 amino acids. The germline V gene has CDR1 SGHRS and CDR2 YFSETQ. CDR3 DNA: TGCGCCAGCAGCTTAGTCGAGTCCCCCATCTACGAGCAGTTCTTC. Translated: CASSLVESPIYEQFF.

This chain connects TRBV6-6 to TRBJ2-1; TRBD2 matches at 13 bases. The CDR3 is 17 amino acids. The V gene's germline CDR1 is MNHNY and CDR2 SVGAGI (reference sequence). Germline trimming cut 0 bases from V and 4 bases from J; bases unmatched to any gene: 3. CDR3 sequence reads: CASSYSGLAGVYNEQFF. The CDR3 DNA reads TGTGCCAGCAGTTACTCCGGACTAGCGGGAGTATACAATGAGCAGTTCTTC.